The following is a T cell receptor (beta chain) sequence with its context. TCRdb redid the calling of the 5' RACE reads with MiXCR, one entry per CDR3 protein. The profile shows roughly 52,000 distinct CDR3 sequences, more than 8% of them singletons. This sample stems from a study of T-cell memory formation after mild COVID-19. Study in general: Clustering of TCRs was largely donor specific.

Germline CDR1 reads SQVTM; CDR2 reads ANQGSEA. The V and J ends lost 3 bases and 11 bases respectively, with 10 bases between them. The CDR3 has 10 residues. This chain connects TRBV29-1 to TRBJ1-2; unclear D gene. The sample comprised PBMCs or a T cell subset sorted from them (not recorded which). The sequence was obtained from a man aged 18 to 29 who had mild COVID-19 (a few samples of this study predate the infection). Cell type and time point are not known. The CDR3 here is CSVDQGRYTF. The DNA for the CDR3 is TGCAGCGTTGATCAAGGAAGGTACACCTTC.